The clone carrying this T cell receptor beta chain was seen more than once but under ten times. What it recognizes is unknown. The CDR3 sequence is 15 residues long. V lost 9 bases to trimming and J lost 1 base; unmatched junction nucleotides: 11. Unique-molecular-identifier-tagged TCR beta cDNA libraries were used. TCRdb ran MiXCR on the PCR reads and lists one entry per CDR3 protein. The sample includes 380,000 or so distinct CDR3 sequences, roughly 36% of them seen just once. This record belongs to a study of post-analysis software for immune sequencing data. Study-wide findings and caveats: Significantly lower normalized Chao1 diversity was found in patients with multiple sclerosis relative to controls. Comparison of patients with controls showed a handful of TRBV segments more frequent in patients, TRBV5-6, TRBV5-1 and TRBV20-1 among them. By F measure, strong co-clustering occurred among samples prepared in the same batch.

The rearrangement joins TRBV12-3 or TRBV12-4 to TRBJ1-2; 7 bases match TRBD1. What was sequenced was blood. The TCR comes from a girl aged 10-17 years with multiple sclerosis. Here the CDR3 reads CASRTGASFNYGYTF. As DNA, the CDR3 is TGTGCCAGTCGTACAGGGGCCTCTTTTAACTATGGCTACACCTTC.